This is a list of T cell receptor beta chains from one sample in a study of blood T cell repertoires in COVID-19. Using immunoSEQ multiplex PCR, the repertoire was profiled, and TCRdb retains in-frame clones only, with some absent. This sample has about 310,000 clones; approximately 91% occur once, and the top ten carry about 9.9%. The sample was PBMCs or T cells enriched from blood (not recorded which). All receptors derive from a woman aged 40 to 49 who had recovered from COVID-19. The CDR3 runs from the conserved cysteine through the conserved F or W. A D gene is named only where the DNA matches it firmly. For some rows the clone size is stated as once, few or many, or as a class when expanded; others skip it.

abundance: .; j_gene: TRBJ1-1; d_gene: .; v_gene: TRBV24-1; CDR3nt: TGTGCCACCAGTGACCCCGCACACCCGAACACTGAAGCTTTCTTT; CDR3aa: CATSDPAHPNTEAFF
abundance: .; j_gene: TRBJ2-5; d_gene: TRBD1; v_gene: TRBV5-4; CDR3nt: TGTGCCAGCAAGCGGACAGGGCTAACGGAGACCCAGTACTTC; CDR3aa: CASKRTGLTETQYF
abundance: .; j_gene: TRBJ1-2; d_gene: .; v_gene: TRBV12-3/TRBV12-4; CDR3nt: TGTGCCAGCAGCCCAAGACAGTACGGCTACACCTTC; CDR3aa: CASSPRQYGYTF
abundance: .; j_gene: TRBJ2-5; d_gene: TRBD2; v_gene: TRBV6-2/TRBV6-3; CDR3nt: TGTGCCAGCAGTTACTCGGGCCGGGGGGGCCAAGAGACCCAGTACTTC; CDR3aa: CASSYSGRGGQETQYF
abundance: .; j_gene: TRBJ2-1; d_gene: .; v_gene: TRBV27; CDR3nt: TGTGCCAGCAGTCTGGCGGCCCGCAATGAGCAGTTCTTC; CDR3aa: CASSLAARNEQFF
abundance: .; j_gene: TRBJ1-1; d_gene: .; v_gene: TRBV27; CDR3nt: TGTGCCAGCAGTTTATCTCAGACGGAGACTGAAGCTTTCTTT; CDR3aa: CASSLSQTETEAFF
abundance: .; j_gene: TRBJ2-5; d_gene: TRBD2; v_gene: TRBV5-4; CDR3nt: TGTGCCAGCAGGCTAGCGGGGGGGTCCCAAGAGACCCAGTACTTC; CDR3aa: CASRLAGGSQETQYF
abundance: .; j_gene: TRBJ2-2; d_gene: TRBD2; v_gene: TRBV7-2; CDR3nt: TGTGCCAGCAGCTTAGCGCTGAATAGCGGGGAGGGGGAGCTGTTTTTT; CDR3aa: CASSLALNSGEGELFF
abundance: .; j_gene: TRBJ2-3; d_gene: .; v_gene: TRBV7-2; CDR3nt: TGTGCCAGCAGCTTAGTGGGGGCTAGCGGAACAGATACGCAGTATTTT; CDR3aa: CASSLVGASGTDTQYF
abundance: .; j_gene: TRBJ2-7; d_gene: TRBD1; v_gene: TRBV19; CDR3nt: TGTGCCAGTAGTATCGAAGGGGGCCCCTACGAGCAGTACTTC; CDR3aa: CASSIEGGPYEQYF
abundance: once; j_gene: TRBJ2-7; d_gene: TRBD1; v_gene: TRBV6-5; CDR3nt: TGTGCCAGCCTTGGGCCAGGACAGGGATTTTACGAGCAGTACTTC; CDR3aa: CASLGPGQGFYEQYF
abundance: once; j_gene: TRBJ2-2; d_gene: .; v_gene: TRBV7-2; CDR3nt: TGTGCCAGCAGCTTAATTTCCTTGGCCACCGGGGAGCTGTTTTTT; CDR3aa: CASSLISLATGELFF
abundance: once; j_gene: TRBJ2-3; d_gene: .; v_gene: TRBV11-2; CDR3nt: TGTGCCAGCAGCTTAGGAATTGTGAGACTCGCCTCTAGCACAGATACGCAGTATTTT; CDR3aa: CASSLGIVRLASSTDTQYF
abundance: .; j_gene: TRBJ2-1; d_gene: TRBD2; v_gene: TRBV18; CDR3nt: TGTGCCAGCTCACCACCGTATCGGGGGGCCTACAATGAGCAGTTCTTC; CDR3aa: CASSPPYRGAYNEQFF
abundance: .; j_gene: TRBJ2-1; d_gene: TRBD2; v_gene: TRBV7-9; CDR3nt: TGTGCCAGCAGCTTAGGATGGGTCGGGGGGACCTACAATGAGCAGTTCTTC; CDR3aa: CASSLGWVGGTYNEQFF
abundance: .; j_gene: TRBJ1-2; d_gene: TRBD1; v_gene: TRBV2; CDR3nt: TGTGCCAGCGGGGACAGGGTGAGAGGCTACACCTTC; CDR3aa: CASGDRVRGYTF